The 27 T cell receptor beta chains below all came from one sample that was sequenced in a study of blood T cells in healthy people across ages. Combining a sample-barcoded 5' primer with a J-beta primer mix, a second PCR ran for roughly 7 to 12 cycles. TCRdb re-called the 5' RACE reads with MiXCR, one entry per CDR3 protein. The sample has 650,000 to 700,000 distinct CDR3 sequences, about 50% seen once. Sequencing input: blood. Source of these receptors: a woman older than 75 in good health.

This clonotype was recorded at least ten times. The rearrangement links TRBV20-1 to TRBJ2-3; D not resolved. V was pared by 6 bases and J by 4 bases, with 11 bases between. The CDR3 length is 12 residues. Germline V gene sequence: CDR1 DFQATT, CDR2 SNEGSKA (reference sequence). The CDR3 sequence: CSAPQSSDTQYF. The DNA for the CDR3 is TGCAGTGCCCCCCAGAGTTCAGATACGCAGTATTTT.

This clonotype was found a few times. The V gene is TRBV3-1, the J gene TRBJ2-1; D unclear. TRBJ2-7 explains the end of the DNA better; the J call may be wrong. From germline, CDR1 is LGHDT and CDR2 YNNKEL (reference sequence). CDR3 length equals 16 residues. The CDR3 DNA sequence: TGTGCCAGCAGCCAAGACTTACCTGTCTCCTACAATGAGCAGTACTTC. Amino acid sequence: CASSQDLPVSYNEQYF.

A remark on this clonotype: A much larger clone differs from this one at a single base, so this may be a read error. CDR3 residues: CATSRGAVRPQHF. DNA of the CDR3: TGTGCCACCAGCAGGGGTGCGGTCCGGCCCCAGCATTTT. V gene TRBV15 combines with J gene TRBJ1-5; no clear D gene. V was shortened by 3 bases and J by 9 bases, with 12 bases between the two germline ends. CDR1 and CDR2 from the germline V gene are LNHNV and YYDKDF (reference sequence). The CDR3 extends over 13 amino acids. The variable domain in full, with the rest retrieved from reference TRBV15 and TRBJ1-5, is DAMVIQNPRYQVTQFGKPVTLSCSQTLNHNVMYWYQQKSSQAPKLLFHYYDKDFNNEADTPDNFQSRRPNTSFCFLDIRSPGLGDTAMYLCATSRGAVRPQHFGDGTRLSIL.

This clonotype was observed a few times. An end of the junction differs from the germline gene, which may be a read error. V usage is TRBV12-3 or TRBV12-4 and J usage is TRBJ2-3; 7 bases are shared with TRBD2. The CDR3 loop spans 15 amino acids. Here the CDR3 DNA reads TGTGCCAGCAGTCTGCGGGACTACCGCACAGATGCGCAGTATTTT. This translates into CASSLRDYRTDAQYF.

This clonotype was seen ten or more times. V is TRBV6-5 and J is TRBJ2-1; D remains ambiguous. The CDR3 runs 15 residues. The germline V gene has CDR1 MNHEY and CDR2 SVGAGI. V was trimmed by 4 bases and J by 9 bases, leaving 19 bases between them. The CDR3 sequence: CASSLELRSHLEQFF. The CDR3 DNA reads as TGTGCCAGCAGTTTAGAGCTCCGATCCCACCTTGAGCAGTTCTTC.

This clonotype was observed many times. The chain joins TRBV12-3 or TRBV12-4 to TRBJ1-5; possibly TRBD1 for D (5 bases). This CDR3 is 12 amino acids long. Deletions cut 6 bases from V and 4 bases from J, with 7 bases between. DNA of the CDR3: TGTGCCAGCAGAGCAGGGAATCAGCCCCAGCATTTT. This encodes CASRAGNQPQHF.

This clonotype was found many times. The J gene is TRBJ2-7, the V gene TRBV5-1; 8 bases match TRBD1. The V and J ends lost 1 base and 3 bases, in that order; junction bases with no gene match: 6. This CDR3 has 15 residues. Germline V gives CDR1 SGHRS, CDR2 YFSETQ. The CDR3 DNA is TGCGCCAGCAGCTTGAGGACAGGGATAAGCTACGAGCAGTACTTC. Amino acid sequence: CASSLRTGISYEQYF.

This clonotype was detected ten times or more. This chain joins TRBV2 and TRBJ1-5; tentative D call: TRBD1 (5 bases). V lost 11 bases, J lost 0 bases, and 14 bases lay in between. CDR3 length: 14 residues. Germline V gene sequence: CDR1 SNHLY, CDR2 FYNNEI. CDR3 sequence reads: CAGSDSYSNQPQHF. The CDR3 DNA sequence: TGTGCCGGTTCCGACAGTTATAGCAATCAGCCCCAGCATTTT.

Here the CDR3 DNA reads TGTGCCAGCAGCAGAGTATACAATGAGCAGTACTTC. It encodes CASSRVYNEQYF. V and J are TRBV28 and TRBJ2-1; D gene ambiguous. With the DNA end fitting TRBJ2-7 better, the J assignment may be wrong. Germline values: CDR1 MDHEN, CDR2 SYDVKM. This CDR3 is built from 12 residues.

The chain employs TRBV28 and TRBJ1-5, with no clear D. The CDR3 length is 18 residues. The germline CDR1 and CDR2 sequences are MDHEN and SYDVKM. V dropped 3 bases and J dropped 6 bases, with 24 bases sitting between them. The CDR3 here is CASSFVGVRGRDSQPQHF. The CDR3 coding sequence is TGTGCCAGCAGTTTTGTGGGAGTAAGAGGGAGGGATAGTCAGCCCCAGCATTTT.

The chain carries TRBV7-9 and TRBJ1-2, with D perhaps TRBD1 (6 bases). This CDR3 is built from 14 residues. The germline gives CDR1 SEHNR, CDR2 FQNEAQ (reference sequence). The ends were cut back, 6 bases at V and 6 bases at J, with 17 bases in the middle. CDR3 in DNA: TGTGCCAGCAGTCAAGTAGGGGGAATGGATGGCTACACCTTC. Translation gives CASSQVGGMDGYTF.

The gene calls are TRBV12-3 or TRBV12-4 and TRBJ2-7; TRBD2 is a possible D gene (7 bases). This CDR3 has 14 amino acids. Between the trimmed V and J ends, which lost 3 bases and 10 bases, there was a span of 19 bases. The CDR3 reads CASSLFAGAETQYF. In DNA, the CDR3 is TGTGCCAGCAGTTTGTTTGCGGGGGCGGAAACCCAGTACTTC.

Concerning this clonotype: An end of the junction does not agree with germline; a read error may underlie this. J is TRBJ1-3 and V is TRBV5-1; D gene uncertain. This CDR3 contains 16 residues. CDR1 is SGHRS, CDR2 YFSETQ, per germline. The CDR3 loop is CTSSPMARTSGNTIYF. The CDR3 coding sequence is TGCACCAGCAGCCCGATGGCAAGGACCTCTGGAAACACCATATATTTT.

There are a few counts of this clonotype. This chain uses TRBV20-1 with TRBJ1-2; 9 nucleotides agree with TRBD1. V dropped 5 bases and J dropped 7; count of bases not matched to a gene: 11. CDR3 length: 14 residues. Germline-derived CDR1 and CDR2 are DFQATT and SNEGSKA (reference sequence). The CDR3 DNA reads as TGCAGTGCTCTTGCCGGGACAGGGAAATCTGGCTACACCTTC. This sequence encodes CSALAGTGKSGYTF.

In this sample, this clonotype turned up once. V usage is TRBV20-1 and J usage is TRBJ2-7; D unclear. Trimming took 3 bases from V and 3 from J, leaving 12 bases between them. Germline lookup yields CDR1 DFQATT and CDR2 SNEGSKA (reference sequence). The CDR3 is 13 residues long. The CDR3 coding sequence is TGCAGTGCTAGTAGAGCAGGTGACTACGAGCAGTACTTC. It yields the protein CSASRAGDYEQYF.

About this clonotype itself: A single base separates this from a much larger clone, so it may be a read error. This sequence joins TRBV2 and TRBJ1-2; TRBD1 might be the D (6 bases). The V gene lost 11 bases and the J gene lost 8 bases, with 24 bases spanning the gap. The CDR3 extends over 14 amino acids. From germline, CDR1 is SNHLY and CDR2 FYNNEI. The CDR3 is CAVTLRGGQWGYTF. The CDR3 nucleotides read TGTGCCGTCACACTAAGAGGTGGACAGTGGGGCTACACCTTC.

This clonotype was observed a few times. The chain combines TRBV20-1 with TRBJ2-5, with D perhaps given as TRBD1 or TRBD2 (7 bases each). Gene TRBJ2-7 matches the end of the DNA better, so the J call may be wrong. Germline CDR1 is DFQATT and CDR2 is SNEGSKA (reference sequence). The CDR3 is 15 amino acids. CDR3: CSARDELDREGEQYF. In DNA form, the CDR3 reads TGCAGTGCTAGAGATGAGCTCGACAGGGAGGGCGAGCAGTACTTC.

Remarks on this clonotype: Its ends do not fully match the called genes, so a read error is possible. The chain links TRBV29-1 to TRBJ1-1; TRBD1 agrees at 8 bases. Per the germline V gene, CDR1 is SQVTM and CDR2 is ANQGSEA. This CDR3 comprises 12 residues. CDR3 region: CSAQGANTEVFF. The DNA of the CDR3 is TGCAGCGCCCAGGGGGCAAACACTGAAGTTTTCTTT. Full variable domain (outside the CDR3, taken from reference TRBV29-1 and TRBJ1-1): SAVISQKPSRDICQRGTSLTIQCQVDSQVTMMFWYRQQPGQSLTLIATANQGSEATYESGFVIDKFPISRPNLTFSTLTVSNMSPEDSSIYLCSAQGANTEVFFGQGTRLTVV.

The chain links TRBV15 to TRBJ2-4; D uncertain. The end of the DNA aligns better with TRBJ2-7, so the J call may be wrong. Germline V gene sequence: CDR1 LNHNV, CDR2 YYDKDF (reference sequence). The CDR3 runs to 15 residues. The CDR3: CATSGQQTVPYEQYF. The CDR3 region has the DNA TGTGCCACCAGCGGTCAACAGACGGTACCCTACGAGCAGTACTTC.

This clonotype has a handful of counts. J is TRBJ2-5 and V is TRBV2; 7 nucleotides line up with TRBD2. Trimming removed 1 base from V and 4 bases from J; junction bases left unmatched: 9. The germline V gene encodes CDR1 SNHLY and CDR2 FYNNEI. CDR3 length equals 16 residues. The chain's CDR3 is CASSEGLAGVGETQYF. CDR3 DNA sequence: TGTGCCAGCAGTGAAGGGCTGGCGGGAGTCGGAGAGACCCAGTACTTC.

The gene calls are TRBV7-7 and TRBJ2-7; no definite D call. Germline-derived CDR1 and CDR2 are SSHAT and FNYEAQ (reference sequence). V dropped 1 base and J dropped 5 bases, with 15 bases sitting between them. This CDR3 has 15 residues. The chain's CDR3 is CASSLGLAPTDEQYF. CDR3 coding DNA: TGTGCCAGCAGCTTAGGGCTCGCCCCAACGGACGAGCAGTACTTC.

The chain couples TRBV4-3 to TRBJ2-1; a possible D gene is TRBD2 (6 bases). Per germline, CDR1 LGHNA and CDR2 YSLEER. The CDR3 has 14 amino acids. With 3 bases removed from V and 12 bases from J, the gap between germline ends came to 18 bases. The CDR3 sequence is CASSQTGPEGGQFF. The CDR3 DNA is TGCGCCAGCAGCCAGACGGGGCCGGAGGGCGGGCAGTTCTTC.

The chain couples TRBV10-3 to TRBJ2-5; D is uncertain. The J call may be wrong; the DNA end is better matched by TRBJ2-7. The CDR3 has 12 amino acids. Germline loops: CDR1 ENHRY, CDR2 SYGVKD. The CDR3 reads CAISVASDEQYF. The CDR3 coding sequence is TGTGCCATCAGTGTCGCCAGCGACGAGCAGTACTTC.

The chain uses TRBV7-8 and TRBJ1-3; D possibly corresponds to TRBD1 (6 bases). The length of the CDR3 is 16 residues. Trimming took off 0 bases at V and 3 bases at J, with 12 bases between the two ends. Germline values: CDR1 SGHVS, CDR2 FQNEAQ. CDR3 in amino acids: CASSLAPGGSGNTIYF. CDR3 nucleotides: TGTGCCAGCAGCTTAGCCCCCGGGGGCAGTGGAAACACCATATATTTT.

This clonotype showed up just once. V usage is TRBV29-1 and J usage is TRBJ2-1; 9 bases line up with TRBD1. The J call may be mistaken, given a closer DNA end match to TRBJ2-7. Germline V gene sequence: CDR1 SQVTM, CDR2 ANQGSEA. This CDR3 is 14 amino acids long. CDR3: CSVSGQGRGYEQYF. For the CDR3, the DNA is TGCAGCGTGTCGGGACAGGGACGGGGGTACGAGCAGTACTTC.

The chain links TRBV4-3 to TRBJ1-2; D is uncertain. V was pared by 0 bases and J by 2 bases, with 7 bases between. Germline V CDR1 and CDR2: LGHNA, YSLEER. The CDR3 contains 14 residues. CDR3 residues: CASSQESGNYGYTF. The CDR3 region has the DNA TGCGCCAGCAGCCAAGAATCAGGAAACTATGGCTACACCTTC.

The chain uses TRBV20-1 and TRBJ2-1, with a possible D match to TRBD2 (5 bases). This CDR3 is 14 amino acids long. Trimming shortened V by 2 bases and J by 7 bases, and 15 bases separated the two germline ends. Per the germline V gene, CDR1 is DFQATT and CDR2 is SNEGSKA (reference sequence). The CDR3 loop is CSARSGTGVNEQFF. The DNA for the CDR3 is TGCAGTGCTAGAAGCGGTACTGGAGTTAATGAGCAGTTCTTC.